Listed below are T cell receptor beta chains from one sample, sequenced in a study of blood T cell repertoires in COVID-19. Sequencing used immunoSEQ multiplex PCR; TCRdb keeps in-frame clones, though not all of them. The table lists 350,000 to 450,000 clones, approximately 89% of them singletons, with 0.8% to 0.9% in the top ten. The sample was PBMCs or T cells enriched from blood (not recorded which). The source of these receptors is a woman aged 40 to 49 who had been exposed to COVID-19. The CDR3 runs from the conserved cysteine through the conserved F or W. D genes are given only for firm matches. Only part of the rows carry a size: once, few, many, or a class if the clone is expanded.

>-|TRBV3-1/TRBV3-2|-|TRBJ2-4
TGTGCCAGCAGCCCAGCGGCCAAAAACATTCAGTACTTC
CASSPAAKNIQYF
>TRBD1|TRBV5-1|-|TRBJ1-1
TGCGCCAGCAGCATAGACAGGGGGCGAGGCACTGAAGCTTTCTTT
CASSIDRGRGTEAFF
>-|TRBV6-4|-|TRBJ2-1
TGTGCCAGCAGTGACTTCCTAAGGCTAGATACCAATGAGCAGTTCTTC
CASSDFLRLDTNEQFF
>-|TRBV19|-|TRBJ2-3
TGTGCCAGTAGTATAAATCGCGGGGATCTGACAGATACGCAGTATTTT
CASSINRGDLTDTQYF
>TRBD2|TRBV7-3|-|TRBJ2-1
TGTGCCAGCAGCTTTGGGGGGGACAATGAGCAGTTCTTC
CASSFGGDNEQFF
>-|TRBV6-5|-|TRBJ2-7
TGTGCCAGCAGCCGAGAGGGTACAGGGTCCTACGAGCAGTACTTC
CASSREGTGSYEQYF
>-|TRBV5-1|once|TRBJ2-2
TGCGCCAGCAGCTCTCAGACAGGACTTACCGGGGAGCTGTTTTTT
CASSSQTGLTGELFF
>-|TRBV6-5|once|TRBJ1-2
TGTGCCAGCACCCGGAGTCTGGGGCGCAACTATGGCTACACCTTC
CASTRSLGRNYGYTF
>-|TRBV12-5|many|TRBJ1-5
TGTGCTAGTGGTCCCCGGGGGTTCAAAATGGGCCAGCCCCAGCATTTT
CASGPRGFKMGQPQHF
>-|TRBV7-8|-|TRBJ1-2
TGTGCCAGCAGCCCACAAGGCGGACAGAAGATCTATGGCTACACCTTC
CASSPQGGQKIYGYTF
>TRBD2|TRBV9|-|TRBJ2-1
TGTGCCAGCAGCGTAGGACCCCCGACTAGCGTCAATGAGCAGTTCTTC
CASSVGPPTSVNEQFF
>TRBD2|TRBV5-5|-|TRBJ2-1
TGTGCCAGCAGCCGGGAGGGTGGGGTCGAATCTTACAATGAGCAGTTCTTC
CASSREGGVESYNEQFF
>-|TRBV7-7|-|TRBJ2-5
TGTGCTAGCAGCTCATCCCCAGGGCTCCAGTACTTC
CASSSSPGLQYF
>TRBD2|TRBV7-9|-|TRBJ2-3
TGTGCCAGCAGCTCCCGGACTAGCGGGGGGCCGAGCACAGATACGCAGTATTTT
CASSSRTSGGPSTDTQYF
>-|TRBV7-6|-|TRBJ2-1
TGTGCCAGCAGTTACTCAGGTGGAGGGACTTTAGAGCAGTTCTTC
CASSYSGGGTLEQFF
>-|TRBV30|-|TRBJ1-1
TGTGCAAGGGGGGGGATGAACACTGAAGCTTTCTTT
CARGGMNTEAFF
>TRBD1|TRBV18|-|TRBJ1-2
TGTGCCAGCTCACCGGACAGGGGACGGTATGGCTACACCTTC
CASSPDRGRYGYTF
>-|TRBV19|-|TRBJ2-1
TGTGCCAGTACCAATCGGGGTGGCCCTTCCAATGAGCAGTTCTTC
CASTNRGGPSNEQFF
>-|TRBV19|-|TRBJ1-2
TGTGCCAGTAGTCCCCGGGGGGGACAAACCTATGGCTACACCTTC
CASSPRGGQTYGYTF
>TRBD2|TRBV6-5|-|TRBJ2-1
TGTGCCAGCAGTTACTCTGTGCGGGAGGCCAACAATGAGCAGTTCTTC
CASSYSVREANNEQFF
>TRBD1|TRBV30|-|TRBJ1-6
TGTGCCTGGAGTGCCGGGACAGGGTATAATTCACCCCTCCACTTT
CAWSAGTGYNSPLHF
>-|TRBV12-3/TRBV12-4|once|TRBJ1-2
TGTGCCAGCAGTTCTCGACAGGTGGGGGCTAACACCTTC
CASSSRQVGANTF